This passage covers 10 T cell receptor beta chains from one sample sequenced in a study of Ad26.COV2.S vaccination and SARS-CoV-2 variants. Data came from immunoSEQ multiplex PCR; TCRdb stores just in-frame clones and leaves some out. Here the sample spans 350,000 to 450,000 clones, 92% being singletons. The treatment here: 15 to 20 received Ad26.COV2.S at low or high dose, single or two shots; several received placebo; per-sample allocation not given. Samples were taken on day 63 after the first vaccine or placebo injection. Material: peripheral blood, obtained in a trial of Ad26.COV2.S vaccine versus placebo. The receptors originated from a person aged 18-60 years who received the Ad26.COV2.S COVID-19 vaccine or a placebo.

This rearrangement joins TRBV7-9 to TRBJ1-4, with D possibly TRBD1 on 6 matching bases. The germline V gene has CDR1 SEHNR and CDR2 FQNEAQ (reference sequence). There are 15 residues in the CDR3. The V and J ends lost 8 bases and 7 bases respectively, with 20 bases between them. The CDR3 loop reads CASRSLTGISEKLFF. Here the CDR3 DNA reads TGTGCCAGCCGATCCCTTACAGGGATTAGTGAAAAACTGTTTTTT.

This clone was recorded only once. V usage is TRBV9 and J usage is TRBJ1-1, with a possible D match to TRBD1 (5 bases). The CDR3 covers 14 residues. In germline, CDR1 is SGDLS, CDR2 YYNGEE. Trimming stripped 3 bases from V and 6 bases from J, with 15 bases between. As DNA, the CDR3 is TGTGCCAGCAGCGACCAGGTCGGGGGACCTGAAGCTTTCTTT. This gives the protein CASSDQVGGPEAFF.

The chain employs TRBV10-3 and TRBJ1-2, with D possibly TRBD1 on 6 matching bases. The CDR3 is 15 amino acids. V lost 0 bases to trimming and J lost 2 bases, with 10 bases between them. Germline V CDR1 and CDR2: ENHRY, SYGVKD. The CDR3 bases are TGTGCCATCAGTGAGTCGGTAGGGGGGAACTATGGCTACACCTTC. It is translated as CAISESVGGNYGYTF.

The chain joins TRBV5-6 to TRBJ2-7; the match to TRBD2 covers 9 bases. The CDR3 is 15 residues long. Germline V CDR1 and CDR2: SGHDT, YYEEEE. The junction had 9 bases not matched to a gene; V was cut back by 2 bases and J by 6 bases. The CDR3 spells CASSLRGGARFEQYF. The CDR3 nucleotides read TGTGCCAGCAGCTTACGCGGGGGGGCTCGGTTCGAGCAGTACTTC.

This chain joins TRBV19 and TRBJ1-2, with 7 nucleotides matching TRBD1. The germline V gene has CDR1 LNHDA and CDR2 SQIVND (reference sequence). V trimming: 1 base; J trimming: 10 bases; junction bases outside the gene matches: 6. CDR3 length: 13 residues. The CDR3 sequence: CASSIVTGEVYTF. The DNA of the CDR3 is TGTGCCAGTAGTATAGTCACAGGGGAGGTCTACACCTTC.

The V gene is TRBV7-2, the J gene TRBJ2-5; D tentatively fits TRBD1 or TRBD2 (5 bases each). Germline V gene sequence: CDR1 SGHTA, CDR2 FQGNSA. V shed 8 bases and J shed 2 bases, with 18 bases lying between them. This CDR3 region has 15 residues. CDR3 region: CASRPQGSGQETQYF. As DNA, the CDR3 is TGTGCCAGCCGCCCCCAGGGAAGCGGACAAGAGACCCAGTACTTC.

This clone showed up just once. The rearrangement links TRBV15 to TRBJ2-3; D is undetermined. The CDR3 consists of 16 residues. The germline V gene encodes CDR1 LNHNV and CDR2 YYDKDF (reference sequence). The V end lost 0 bases, the J end lost 3 bases, and 13 bases lay between the germline ends. CDR3 DNA: TGTGCCACCAGCAGAGACAGAGTGGTTGGGACAGATACGCAGTATTTT. Its translation is CATSRDRVVGTDTQYF.

This sequence joins TRBV3-1 (or the pseudogene TRBV3-2) and TRBJ2-4, with TRBD2 as a possible D gene (7 bases). Germline CDR1 reads LGHDT; CDR2 reads YNNKEL (reference sequence). The CDR3 is 18 residues long. Deletions cut 0 bases from V and 4 bases from J, with 19 bases between. CDR3 bases: TGTGCCAGCAGCCAAGAATTATTTGCGGGGGCGGGGAAAAACATTCAGTACTTC. Its protein is CASSQELFAGAGKNIQYF.

The CDR3: CASSLVETSKYF. CDR3 DNA: TGTGCCAGCAGCTTAGTAGAGACGTCCAAGTACTTC. The V call is TRBV7-2, the J call TRBJ2-7; unclear D gene. CDR1 is SGHTA and CDR2 is FQGNSA in the germline V gene. The CDR3 length is 12 residues. Between the trimmed V and J ends, which lost 1 base and 11 bases, there was a span of 12 bases. The full variable domain, in which reference TRBV7-2 and TRBJ2-7 provide the parts outside the CDR3, is GAGVSQSPSNKVTEKGKDVELRCDPISGHTALYWYRQSLGQGLEFLIYFQGNSAPDKSGLPSDRFSAERTGGSVSTLTIQRTQQEDSAVYLCASSLVETSKYFGPGTRLTVT.

This clone was seen many times. The V gene is TRBV19, the J gene TRBJ2-7, with TRBD1 matching 7 bases. V lost 5 bases, J lost 5 bases, and 3 bases stayed unmatched. This CDR3 is built from 12 residues. From germline, CDR1 is LNHDA and CDR2 SQIVND (reference sequence). The CDR3 sequence: CASSYQGDEQYF. The CDR3 DNA follows: TGTGCCAGTAGTTATCAGGGGGACGAGCAGTACTTC.